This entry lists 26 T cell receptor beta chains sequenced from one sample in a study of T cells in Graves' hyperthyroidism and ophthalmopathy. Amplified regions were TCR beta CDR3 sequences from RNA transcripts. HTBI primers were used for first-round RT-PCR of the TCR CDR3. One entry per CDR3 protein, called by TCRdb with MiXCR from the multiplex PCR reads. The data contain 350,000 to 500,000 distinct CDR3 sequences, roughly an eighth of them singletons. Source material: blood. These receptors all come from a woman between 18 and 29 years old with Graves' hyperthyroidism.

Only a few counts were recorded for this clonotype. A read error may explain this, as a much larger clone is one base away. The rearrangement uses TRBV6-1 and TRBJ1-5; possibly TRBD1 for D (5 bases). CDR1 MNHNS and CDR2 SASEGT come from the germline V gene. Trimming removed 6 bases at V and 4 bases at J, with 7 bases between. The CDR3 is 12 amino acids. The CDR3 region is CASSRVNQPQHF. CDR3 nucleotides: TGTGCCAGCAGCAGGGTGAATCAGCCCCAGCATTTT.

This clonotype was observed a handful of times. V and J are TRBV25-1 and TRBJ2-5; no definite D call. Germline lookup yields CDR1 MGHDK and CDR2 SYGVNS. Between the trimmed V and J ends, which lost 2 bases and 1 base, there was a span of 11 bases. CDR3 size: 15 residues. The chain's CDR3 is CASSETDRFQETQYF. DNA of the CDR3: TGTGCCAGCAGTGAAACGGATCGGTTCCAAGAGACCCAGTACTTC.

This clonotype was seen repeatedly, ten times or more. DNA of the CDR3: TGTGCCTGCACCCACGGGCGAACAACTAATGAAAAACTGTTTTTT. Protein: CACTHGRTTNEKLFF. The chain combines TRBV6-1 with TRBJ1-4; D remains unclear. CDR3 length equals 15 residues. V lost 11 bases and J lost 0, with 16 bases in between. Germline CDR1 is MNHNS and CDR2 is SASEGT.

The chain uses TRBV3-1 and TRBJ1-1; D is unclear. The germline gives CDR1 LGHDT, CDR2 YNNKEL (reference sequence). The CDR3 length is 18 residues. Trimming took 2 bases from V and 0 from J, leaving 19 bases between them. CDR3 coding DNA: TGTGCCAGCAGCCAAAAAGGTCCGGTCCTAGGGCTGAACACTGAAGCTTTCTTT. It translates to CASSQKGPVLGLNTEAFF.

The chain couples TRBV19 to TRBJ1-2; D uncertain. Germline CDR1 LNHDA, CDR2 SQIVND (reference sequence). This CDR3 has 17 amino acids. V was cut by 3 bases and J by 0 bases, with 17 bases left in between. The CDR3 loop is CASSITSLGRANYGYTF. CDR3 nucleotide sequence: TGTGCCAGTAGTATTACCTCTCTGGGTCGAGCTAACTATGGCTACACCTTC. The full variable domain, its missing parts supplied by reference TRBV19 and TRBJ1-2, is DGGITQSPKYLFRKEGQNVTLSCEQNLNHDAMYWYRQDPGQGLRLIYYSQIVNDFQKGDIAEGYSVSREKKESFPLTVTSAQKNPTAFYLCASSITSLGRANYGYTFGSGTRLTVV.

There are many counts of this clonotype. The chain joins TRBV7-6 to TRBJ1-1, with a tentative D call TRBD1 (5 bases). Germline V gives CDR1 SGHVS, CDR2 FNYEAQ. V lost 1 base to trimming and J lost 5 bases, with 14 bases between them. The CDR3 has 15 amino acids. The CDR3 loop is CASSLGGGVGTEAFF. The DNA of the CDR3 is TGTGCCAGCAGCTTAGGAGGAGGGGTAGGGACTGAAGCTTTCTTT.

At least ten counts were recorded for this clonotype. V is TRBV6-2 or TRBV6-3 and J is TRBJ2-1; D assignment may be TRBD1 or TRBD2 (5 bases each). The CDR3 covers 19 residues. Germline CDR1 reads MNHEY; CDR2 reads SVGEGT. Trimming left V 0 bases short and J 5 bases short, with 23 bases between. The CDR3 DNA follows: TGTGCCAGCAGTTACTCGACGGGGTTAGGGACCTTTCCAAACAATGAGCAGTTCTTC. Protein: CASSYSTGLGTFPNNEQFF.

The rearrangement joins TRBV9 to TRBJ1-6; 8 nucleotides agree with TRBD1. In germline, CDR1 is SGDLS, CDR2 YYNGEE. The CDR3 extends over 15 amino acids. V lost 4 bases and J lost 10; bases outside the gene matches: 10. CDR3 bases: TGTGCCAGCAGCCCCAGGACAGGGCCCGGGTCACCCCTCCACTTT. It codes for CASSPRTGPGSPLHF.

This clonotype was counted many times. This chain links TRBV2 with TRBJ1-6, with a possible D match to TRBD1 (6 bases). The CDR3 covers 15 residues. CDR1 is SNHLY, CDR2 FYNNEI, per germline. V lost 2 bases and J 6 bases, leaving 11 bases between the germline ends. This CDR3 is CASSEIGQSNSPLHF. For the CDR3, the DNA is TGTGCCAGCAGTGAAATAGGACAGAGTAATTCACCCCTCCACTTT.

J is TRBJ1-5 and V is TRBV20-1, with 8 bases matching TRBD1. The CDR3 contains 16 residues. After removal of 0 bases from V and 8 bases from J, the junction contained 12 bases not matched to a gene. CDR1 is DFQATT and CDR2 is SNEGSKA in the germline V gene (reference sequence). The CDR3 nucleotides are TGCAGTGCTAGAGATGTCAGGACAGGGTCGGTTGAGCCCCAGCATTTT. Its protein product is CSARDVRTGSVEPQHF.

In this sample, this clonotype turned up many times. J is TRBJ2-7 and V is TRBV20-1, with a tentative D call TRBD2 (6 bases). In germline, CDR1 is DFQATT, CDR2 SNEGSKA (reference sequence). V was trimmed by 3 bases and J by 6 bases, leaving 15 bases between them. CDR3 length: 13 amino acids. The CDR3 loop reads CSARELAGREQYF. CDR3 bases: TGCAGTGCTAGGGAACTAGCTGGTCGCGAGCAGTACTTC.

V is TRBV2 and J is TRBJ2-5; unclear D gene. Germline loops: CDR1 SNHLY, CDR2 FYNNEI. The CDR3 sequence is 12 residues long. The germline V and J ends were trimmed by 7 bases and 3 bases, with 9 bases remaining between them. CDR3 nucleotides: TGTGCCAGCACGGGTCCGGAAGAGACCCAGTACTTC. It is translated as CASTGPEETQYF.

CDR3 protein: CASSQMGTDKYSPLHF. CDR3 DNA sequence: TGTGCCAGCAGCCAAATGGGGACAGACAAGTATTCACCCCTCCACTTT. The chain links TRBV16 to TRBJ1-6; 7 bases are a match to TRBD1. The CDR3 extends over 16 amino acids. V was clipped by 2 bases and J by 8 bases; unmatched bases: 9. From germline, CDR1 is KGHSY and CDR2 FQNENV.

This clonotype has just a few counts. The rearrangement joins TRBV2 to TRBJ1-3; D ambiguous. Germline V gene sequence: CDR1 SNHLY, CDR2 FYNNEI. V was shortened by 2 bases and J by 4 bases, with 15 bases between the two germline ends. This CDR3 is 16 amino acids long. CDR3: CASSELGGSLGNTIYF. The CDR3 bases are TGTGCCAGCAGTGAACTAGGCGGCAGCCTAGGAAACACCATATATTTT.

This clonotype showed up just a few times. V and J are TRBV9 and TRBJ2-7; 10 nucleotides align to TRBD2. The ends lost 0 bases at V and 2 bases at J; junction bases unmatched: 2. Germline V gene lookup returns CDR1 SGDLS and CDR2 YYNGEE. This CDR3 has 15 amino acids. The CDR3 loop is CASSVGLAGAYEQYF. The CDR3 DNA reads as TGTGCCAGCAGCGTAGGTCTAGCGGGAGCCTACGAGCAGTACTTC.

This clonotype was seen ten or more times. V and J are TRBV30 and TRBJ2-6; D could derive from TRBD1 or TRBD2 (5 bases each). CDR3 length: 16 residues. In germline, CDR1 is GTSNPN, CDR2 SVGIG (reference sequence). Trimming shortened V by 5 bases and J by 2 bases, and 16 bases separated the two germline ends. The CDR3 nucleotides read TGTGCCTGGTCGATAGAGGGCAGGGCTGGGGCCAACGTCCTGACTTTC. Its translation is CAWSIEGRAGANVLTF.

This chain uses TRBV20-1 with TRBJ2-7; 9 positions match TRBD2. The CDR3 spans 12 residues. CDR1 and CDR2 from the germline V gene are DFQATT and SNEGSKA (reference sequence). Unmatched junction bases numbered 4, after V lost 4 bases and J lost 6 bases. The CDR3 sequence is CSATGLASEQYF. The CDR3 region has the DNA TGCAGTGCTACCGGACTAGCGAGCGAGCAGTACTTC.

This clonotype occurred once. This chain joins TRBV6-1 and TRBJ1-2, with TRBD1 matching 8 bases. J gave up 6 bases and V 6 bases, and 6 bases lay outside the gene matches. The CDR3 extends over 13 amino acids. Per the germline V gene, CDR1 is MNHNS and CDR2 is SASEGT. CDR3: CASRHDRGDGYTF. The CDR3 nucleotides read TGTGCCAGCAGGCATGACAGGGGAGATGGCTACACCTTC.

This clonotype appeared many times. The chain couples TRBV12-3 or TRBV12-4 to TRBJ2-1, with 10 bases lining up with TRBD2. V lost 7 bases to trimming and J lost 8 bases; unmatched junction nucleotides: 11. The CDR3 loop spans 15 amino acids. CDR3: CASIKSPSGSDEQFF. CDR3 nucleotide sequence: TGTGCCAGCATCAAGAGCCCTAGCGGGAGTGATGAGCAGTTCTTC.

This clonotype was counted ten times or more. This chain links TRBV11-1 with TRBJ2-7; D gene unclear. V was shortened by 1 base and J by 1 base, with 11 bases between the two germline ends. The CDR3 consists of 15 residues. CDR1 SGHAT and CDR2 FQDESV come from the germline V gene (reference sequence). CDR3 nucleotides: TGTGCCAGCAGCTTAGGGTTAGGTCGTTCCTACGAGCAGTACTTC. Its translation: CASSLGLGRSYEQYF.

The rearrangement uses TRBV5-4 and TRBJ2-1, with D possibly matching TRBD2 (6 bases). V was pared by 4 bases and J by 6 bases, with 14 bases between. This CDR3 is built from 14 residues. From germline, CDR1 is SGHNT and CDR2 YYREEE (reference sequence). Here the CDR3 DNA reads TGTGCCAGCAGCGATCTGACTAGTGCCAATGAGCAGTTCTTC. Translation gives CASSDLTSANEQFF.

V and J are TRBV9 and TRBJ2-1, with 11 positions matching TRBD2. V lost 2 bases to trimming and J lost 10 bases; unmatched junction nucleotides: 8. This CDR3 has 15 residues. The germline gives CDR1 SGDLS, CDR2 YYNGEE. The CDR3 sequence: CASSVSGGAEREQFF. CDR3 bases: TGTGCCAGCAGCGTTAGCGGGGGGGCCGAACGGGAGCAGTTCTTC.

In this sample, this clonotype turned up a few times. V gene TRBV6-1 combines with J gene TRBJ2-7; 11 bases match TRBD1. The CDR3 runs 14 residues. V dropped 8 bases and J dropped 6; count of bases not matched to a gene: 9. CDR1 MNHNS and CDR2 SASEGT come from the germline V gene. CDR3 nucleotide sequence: TGTGCCAGCCGCCGACGGGACAGGGGGAGCGAGCAGTACTTC. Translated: CASRRRDRGSEQYF.

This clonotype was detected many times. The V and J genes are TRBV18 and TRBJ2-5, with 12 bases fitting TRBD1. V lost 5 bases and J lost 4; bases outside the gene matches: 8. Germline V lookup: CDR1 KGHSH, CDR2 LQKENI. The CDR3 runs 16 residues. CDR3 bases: TGTGCCAGCTCATGGAACCGGGACAGGGGGCTAGAGACCCAGTACTTC. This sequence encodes CASSWNRDRGLETQYF.

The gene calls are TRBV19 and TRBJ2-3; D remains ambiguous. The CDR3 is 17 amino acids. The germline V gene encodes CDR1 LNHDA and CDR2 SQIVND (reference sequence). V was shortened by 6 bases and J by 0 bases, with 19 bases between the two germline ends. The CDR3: CASSEVAIVSSTDTQYF. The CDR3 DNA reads TGTGCCAGTAGCGAAGTAGCTATAGTCTCTAGCACAGATACGCAGTATTTT. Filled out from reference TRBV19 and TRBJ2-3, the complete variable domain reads DGGITQSPKYLFRKEGQNVTLSCEQNLNHDAMYWYRQDPGQGLRLIYYSQIVNDFQKGDIAEGYSVSREKKESFPLTVTSAQKNPTAFYLCASSEVAIVSSTDTQYFGPGTRLTVL.

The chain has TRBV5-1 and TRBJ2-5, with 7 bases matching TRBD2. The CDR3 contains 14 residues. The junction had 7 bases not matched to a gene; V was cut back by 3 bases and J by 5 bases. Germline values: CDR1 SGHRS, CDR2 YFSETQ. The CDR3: CASSYDRGGETQYF. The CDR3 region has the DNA TGCGCCAGCAGCTATGACCGGGGAGGGGAGACCCAGTACTTC.